The 14 T cell receptor beta chains below were found in one sample sequenced in a study of CD8 T cells in Susac syndrome (dated by TCRdb to the late 2010s). Library preparation was by the immunoSEQ multiplex PCR assay. RNA was extracted using the RNeasy kit, and about 0.5 to 1 ug of the RNA was reverse transcribed with random hexamers. TCRdb trimmed the raw reads at Q25, called clones with MiXCR and kept productive beta chains. CDR3 protein sequences are deduplicated, and each keeps its most common genes and DNA. This sample gives about 210,000 distinct CDR3 sequences in total; 95% of them show up just once. The ten top clones hold 0.082% of the sample. The specimen sequenced was CD4+ T cells from PBMCs. These TCRs come from a human donor with multiple sclerosis.

This chain uses TRBV3-1 with TRBJ1-4; no clear D gene. Trimming pared 0 bases from V and 6 bases from J, leaving 14 bases between. Germline-derived CDR1 and CDR2 are LGHDT and YNNKEL (reference sequence). This CDR3 region has 16 residues. The DNA of the CDR3 is TGTGCCAGCAGCCAAGATGGAACCGGGAAGGATGAAAAACTGTTTTTT. Protein: CASSQDGTGKDEKLFF.

This chain uses TRBV11-1 with TRBJ2-7; 7 bases are a match to TRBD1. The V and J ends lost 6 bases and 1 base, in that order; junction bases with no gene match: 9. Germline assignment: CDR1 SGHAT and CDR2 FQDESV (reference sequence). This CDR3 region has 15 residues. The CDR3 region has the DNA TGTGCCAGCAGTCTCGGGACAGTAGCTTCCTACGAGCAGTACTTC. Translated, it gives CASSLGTVASYEQYF.

This clonotype was seen just once. The J gene is TRBJ2-2, the V gene TRBV7-9; D uncertain. Trimming left V 5 bases short and J 0 bases short, with 10 bases between. Germline V gives CDR1 SEHNR, CDR2 FQNEAQ (reference sequence). The CDR3 totals 15 residues. DNA of the CDR3: TGTGCCAGCAGCAACGGACGGACGAACACCGGGGAGCTGTTTTTT. It yields the protein CASSNGRTNTGELFF. Full variable domain (rest looked up from reference TRBV7-9 and TRBJ2-2): DTGVSQNPRHKITKRGQNVTFRCDPISEHNRLYWYRQTLGQGPEFLTYFQNEAQLEKSRLLSDRFSAERPKGSFSTLEIQRTEQGDSAMYLCASSNGRTNTGELFFGEGSRLTVL.

V usage is TRBV3-1 and J usage is TRBJ1-2, with D unresolved. This CDR3 is 14 amino acids long. Germline V CDR1 and CDR2: LGHDT, YNNKEL (reference sequence). V lost 0 bases and J lost 7, with 12 bases in between. The CDR3, as DNA: TGTGCCAGCAGCCAAGATGGAGGAACGAGTGGCTACACCTTC. It specifies CASSQDGGTSGYTF.

The genes are TRBV6-5 and TRBJ1-6, with D possibly TRBD1 on 5 matching bases. CDR3 length: 14 residues. Germline CDR1 MNHEY, CDR2 SVGAGI. Trimming stripped 6 bases from V and 9 bases from J, with 15 bases between. In DNA, the CDR3 is TGTGCCAGCAGCCAGCGGGGGGACGGTTCACCCCTCCACTTT. This translates into CASSQRGDGSPLHF.

The chain recombines TRBV12-3 or TRBV12-4 with TRBJ1-5, with D maybe TRBD1 (6 bases). The CDR3 consists of 13 residues. V lost 7 bases, J lost 4 bases, and 11 bases lay in between. The CDR3 reads CASTWGQNQPQHF. The CDR3 DNA sequence: TGTGCCAGCACTTGGGGGCAGAATCAGCCCCAGCATTTT.

The V call is TRBV3-1, the J call TRBJ1-6; 7 bases match TRBD1. J gave up 7 bases and V 5 bases, and 8 bases lay outside the gene matches. From germline, CDR1 is LGHDT and CDR2 YNNKEL (reference sequence). The CDR3 sequence is 15 residues long. This CDR3 is CASSSGGAFNSPLHF. For the CDR3, the DNA is TGTGCCAGCAGCTCAGGGGGGGCGTTCAATTCACCCCTCCACTTT.

The chain is built from TRBV20-1 and TRBJ1-2, with a possible D match to TRBD1 (6 bases). Trimming stripped 0 bases from V and 2 bases from J, with 13 bases between. There are 15 residues in the CDR3. Germline CDR1 DFQATT, CDR2 SNEGSKA (reference sequence). The CDR3 DNA reads as TGCAGTGCTAGAGATCGGCGGCAGGGGAACTATGGCTACACCTTC. The encoded protein is CSARDRRQGNYGYTF.

DNA of the CDR3: TGTGCCAGCAGTTCCGGACAGGGGTTGAGCTCCTACAATGAGCAGTTCTTC. It yields the protein CASSSGQGLSSYNEQFF. The V call is TRBV27, the J call TRBJ2-1, with 9 nucleotides matching TRBD1. CDR1 and CDR2 from the germline V gene are MNHEY and SMNVEV (reference sequence). This CDR3 region has 17 residues. Losses at the gene ends were 4 bases for V and 0 bases for J; bases not matched to a gene: 7.

The V call is TRBV9, the J call TRBJ1-1, with D possibly matching TRBD1 (5 bases). CDR1 is SGDLS, CDR2 YYNGEE, per germline. V was pared by 4 bases and J by 5 bases, with 15 bases between. The CDR3 is 14 amino acids. In DNA, the CDR3 is TGTGCCAGCAGCTCTCAGGGTGAGTGGACTGAAGCTTTCTTT. This encodes CASSSQGEWTEAFF.

The V call is TRBV18, the J call TRBJ1-5; TRBD1 agrees at 7 bases. CDR3 length: 14 amino acids. Germline CDR1 KGHSH, CDR2 LQKENI. V was clipped by 6 bases and J by 3 bases; unmatched bases: 5. The CDR3 reads CASSEGANNQPQHF. CDR3 nucleotides: TGTGCCAGCTCCGAGGGGGCTAACAATCAGCCCCAGCATTTT.

The rearrangement joins TRBV11-2 to TRBJ2-5; D possibly corresponds to TRBD1 (5 bases). The CDR3 extends over 15 amino acids. V lost 0 bases, J lost 4 bases, and 12 bases lay in between. CDR1 SGHAT and CDR2 FQNNGV come from the germline V gene. The CDR3 nucleotides are TGTGCCAGCAGCTTAGATCAGGGTCTCCGAGAGACCCAGTACTTC. It yields the protein CASSLDQGLRETQYF. Drawing the rest from reference TRBV11-2 and TRBJ2-5, the complete variable domain is EAGVAQSPRYKIIEKRQSVAFWCNPISGHATLYWYQQILGQGPKLLIQFQNNGVVDDSQLPKDRFSAERLKGVDSTLKIQPAKLEDSAVYLCASSLDQGLRETQYFGPGTRLLVL.

The chain employs TRBV12-3 or TRBV12-4 and TRBJ1-3, with D uncertain. The CDR3 has 13 residues. Trimming pared 1 base from V and 4 bases from J, leaving 5 bases between. CDR3 loop: CASSLVTGNTIYF. The DNA for the CDR3 is TGTGCCAGCAGTTTAGTTACCGGAAACACCATATATTTT.

This sequence joins TRBV12-3 or TRBV12-4 and TRBJ2-1; TRBD1 aligns across 7 bases. V lost 5 bases and J lost 9; bases outside the gene matches: 7. CDR3 length: 13 amino acids. The CDR3 spells CASSPRGGGEQFF. In nucleotides, the CDR3 is TGTGCCAGCAGTCCAAGAGGGGGCGGTGAGCAGTTCTTC.